The source of this T cell receptor beta chain is a study of CD8+ T cells in alopecia areata (dated 2018 in TCRdb). Notes on the research overall: The treated patients, all with moderate-to-severe alopecia areata, were enrolled in an open-label pilot trial of oral tofacitinib given at 5 to 10 mg twice daily. Patients received tofacitinib for 6 to 18 months and were then followed off drug for 6 months to check for delayed response and recurrence. In both human patients and the C3H/HeJ mouse model, the study applied high-throughput TCRbeta sequencing to look at T cell clonal expansion in alopecia areata. On the human side, TCRbeta sequencing was run on scalp tissue and on sorted CD4+ and CD8+ peripheral blood T cells from healthy controls and from alopecia areata patients with either patchy or totalis/universalis disease. Patients on tofacitinib were biopsied at baseline and after 4 and 24 weeks of treatment, and several of the patients also had a later scalp biopsy. Scalp clonality was compared across normal scalp (n=4), patchy alopecia areata scalp (n=8), and alopecia totalis/universalis scalp (n=8). RNA came from the PAXgene miRNA kit for fixed scalp, the miRNeasy kit for PBMCs, and the RNeasy kit for mouse skin. Amplification of TCRbeta CDR3 regions was done by immunoSEQ multiplex PCR using 35 Vbeta forward primers and 13 Jbeta reverse primers. The research as a whole found: Compared with normal scalp, lesional scalp had higher clonality and more expanded CD8+ clones, particularly in alopecia totalis/universalis, a pattern that suggests antigenic drive. Shared TCR sequences between patients were less evident than in mice, which may be partly attributable to HLA diversity in the patient population. Unlike mouse skin, which is dominated by gammadelta T cells, normal human skin has resident alphabeta T cells that are also sequenced, and this complicates analysis of the scalp TCR repertoire.

The CDR3 measures 15 amino acids from cysteine to phenylalanine. The DNA shown is the 45-base CDR3, in frame from base 1. Regarding this clone: No cognate antigen has been identified for it. No quality values exist for individual bases; no much larger clone is one base distant.

The library was prepared using the immunoSEQ multiplex PCR assay. For TCR sequencing, RNA was extracted from every sample and reverse transcribed into cDNA to serve as template. First-strand cDNA was synthesized with SuperScript III using a 2:1 mix of oligo-dT and random hexamers. A synthetic immune receptor repertoire was used to assess amplification bias, and residual bias was removed computationally. As for how the authors treated the data: After raw reads were preprocessed to remove errors, the CDR3 was defined following IMGT conventions as running from the conserved cysteine to phenylalanine. Clonality was calculated as 1 minus Shannon entropy normalized by log2 of the number of productive unique TCRs. Scalp TCRbeta sequences were cross-referenced with sorted blood CD4 and CD8 repertoires so that the CD4 or CD8 identity of scalp clones could be inferred. Held by TCRdb, this immuneACCESS table contains in-frame sequences only and omits some clones. Under half of the omission traces to an unresolved V gene where checked; the cause of the rest is unknown. The DNA was the basis for D and trimming; V, J and clone size are from that table. The sample table shows tens of thousands of clones, and 96% are seen once. The top ten clonotypes cover around 25% of the sample.

The time point label here, explained by the study, means: baseline before oral tofacitinib. From alopecia areata patients, peripheral blood was collected along with lesional scalp punch biopsies. PBMCs were isolated by density centrifugation and stained for CD3, CD4 and CD8, after which CD4+ and CD8+ T cells were sorted on a FACSAria. The sequence was obtained from a human donor with alopecia areata. Material: CD8+ T cells sorted from blood, obtained at week 0. The chain employs TRBV21-1 and TRBJ2-2. TRBV21-1 is noted as a pseudogene. The CDR3 protein is CASGNRGACSGELFF. The sequenced DNA: TGTGCCAGCGGAAATAGGGGGGCCTGCTCCGGGGAGCTGTTTTTT.